This T cell receptor (beta chain) was recovered during a study of blood T cell repertoires in COVID-19. The wider study: T cells, B-cell-depleted T cells, or PBMCs supplied cDNA or gDNA.

Germline V gene sequence: CDR1 LGHNT, CDR2 FRNRAP. V lost 6 bases, J lost 0 bases, and 15 bases lay in between. This CDR3 region has 16 residues. In the original processing: From reference gene primer amplification, estimates of nucleated cell counts were derived. The method was immunoSEQ multiplex PCR; TCRdb's version includes in-frame clones alone and lacks a portion of them. The V and J calls and clone size were taken over from that table, and D and trimming were inferred from the DNA. The sample comprises roughly 30,000 clones, over 90% of which are singletons, and 5.2% rests with the top ten. Sequencing used peripheral blood. The V gene is TRBV12-5, the J gene TRBJ2-4, with D unresolved. The clonotype was recovered from a human donor in a cohort sampled during active COVID-19. CDR3 region: CASGSTRYLAKNIQYF. The CDR3 DNA reads TGTGCTAGTGGCTCTACCCGATACTTAGCCAAAAACATTCAGTACTTC.